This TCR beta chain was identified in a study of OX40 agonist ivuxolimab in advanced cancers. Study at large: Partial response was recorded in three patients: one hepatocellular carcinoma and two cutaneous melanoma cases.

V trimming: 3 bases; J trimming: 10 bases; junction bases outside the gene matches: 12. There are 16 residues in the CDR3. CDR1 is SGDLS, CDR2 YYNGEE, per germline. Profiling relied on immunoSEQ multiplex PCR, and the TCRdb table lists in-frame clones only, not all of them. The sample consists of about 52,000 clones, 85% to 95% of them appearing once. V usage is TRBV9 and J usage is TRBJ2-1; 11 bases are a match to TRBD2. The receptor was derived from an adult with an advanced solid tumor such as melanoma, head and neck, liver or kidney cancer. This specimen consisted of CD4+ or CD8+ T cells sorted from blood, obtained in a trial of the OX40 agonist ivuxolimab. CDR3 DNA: TGTGCCAGCAGCGCGAGACTAGCGGGGACAGGGCGGGAGCAGTTCTTC. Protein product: CASSARLAGTGREQFF.